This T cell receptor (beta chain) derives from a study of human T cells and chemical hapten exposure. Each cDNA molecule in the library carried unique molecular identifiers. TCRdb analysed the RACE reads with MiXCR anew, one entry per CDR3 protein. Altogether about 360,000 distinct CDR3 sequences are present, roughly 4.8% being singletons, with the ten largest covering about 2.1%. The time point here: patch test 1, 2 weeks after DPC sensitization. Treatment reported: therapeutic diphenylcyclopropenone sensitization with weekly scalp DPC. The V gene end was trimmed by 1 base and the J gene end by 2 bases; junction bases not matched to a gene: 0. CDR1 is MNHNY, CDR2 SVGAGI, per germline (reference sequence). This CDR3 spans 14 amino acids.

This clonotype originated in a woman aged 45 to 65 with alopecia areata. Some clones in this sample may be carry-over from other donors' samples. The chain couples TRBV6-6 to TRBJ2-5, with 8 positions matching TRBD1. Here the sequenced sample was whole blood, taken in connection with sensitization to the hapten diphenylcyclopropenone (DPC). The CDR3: CASSYWTGQETQYF. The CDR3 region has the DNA TGTGCCAGCAGTTACTGGACAGGGCAAGAGACCCAGTACTTC.